This is a list of T cell receptor beta chains from one sample in a study of T cell responses to AZD1222 COVID-19 vaccine. The table came from immunoSEQ multiplex PCR; TCRdb's copy has only in-frame clones and leaves some out. The top ten hold roughly 15% of the sample, which has 84,000 or so clones, over 75% seen once. The sequences come from peripheral blood, collected on day 0 of AZD1222 vaccination. These receptors originate from an adult in good health. CDR3s include the opening cysteine and the closing phenylalanine or tryptophan. The order of the fields is J gene, V gene, clone size, CDR3 protein. Some rows mark clone size as missing; the rest say once, few, many or name a class of expanded clone.

j_gene: TRBJ1-2; v_gene: TRBV9; abundance: -; CDR3aa: CASSVVTTTKGYTF
j_gene: TRBJ1-6; v_gene: TRBV19; abundance: -; CDR3aa: CASSLREYLPLHF
j_gene: TRBJ1-4; v_gene: TRBV5-1; abundance: -; CDR3aa: CASSAQPRDGEKLFF
j_gene: TRBJ2-3; v_gene: TRBV2; abundance: -; CDR3aa: CASSAPARGSTDTQYF
j_gene: TRBJ2-3; v_gene: TRBV7-9; abundance: -; CDR3aa: CASSLSGGTDTQYF
j_gene: TRBJ2-2; v_gene: TRBV6-6; abundance: -; CDR3aa: CASTPWGRGTGELFF
j_gene: TRBJ1-2; v_gene: TRBV6-4; abundance: once; CDR3aa: CAPGTINFYGYTF
j_gene: TRBJ2-7; v_gene: TRBV6-1; abundance: -; CDR3aa: CASSDGRDRGAYEQYF
j_gene: TRBJ2-1; v_gene: TRBV27; abundance: -; CDR3aa: CASSPGLAGAEQFF
j_gene: TRBJ1-1; v_gene: TRBV18; abundance: -; CDR3aa: CASSPSTGNTEAFF
j_gene: TRBJ2-2; v_gene: TRBV7-9; abundance: -; CDR3aa: CASSLSGELFF
j_gene: TRBJ1-1; v_gene: TRBV18; abundance: -; CDR3aa: CASSSQENTEAFF